This T cell receptor beta chain was obtained from a study of T cell responses to AZD1222 COVID-19 vaccine. Regarding this clone: The antigen remains unidentified.

Analyses pooled second doses at about 4 or about 12 weeks. The CDR3 totals 13 residues. V lost 4 bases, J lost 0 bases, and 6 bases lay in between. Germline CDR1 is ENHRY and CDR2 is SYGVKD. Profiling relied on immunoSEQ multiplex PCR, and the TCRdb table lists in-frame clones only, not all of them. Of fewer than 180,000 clones detected, approximately 92% appear once; the ten largest clones hold approximately 3.3%. Study results and caveats: Seropositive status at baseline applied to only a handful of AZD1222 recipients.

This chain uses TRBV10-3 with TRBJ1-1; no clear D gene. This receptor was taken from an adult who received the AZD1222 COVID-19 vaccine. This specimen was peripheral blood, taken 28 days after the second AZD1222 dose. CDR3 in DNA: TGTGCCATCAGTGCCTCCTTGAACACTGAAGCTTTCTTT. Protein sequence: CAISASLNTEAFF.